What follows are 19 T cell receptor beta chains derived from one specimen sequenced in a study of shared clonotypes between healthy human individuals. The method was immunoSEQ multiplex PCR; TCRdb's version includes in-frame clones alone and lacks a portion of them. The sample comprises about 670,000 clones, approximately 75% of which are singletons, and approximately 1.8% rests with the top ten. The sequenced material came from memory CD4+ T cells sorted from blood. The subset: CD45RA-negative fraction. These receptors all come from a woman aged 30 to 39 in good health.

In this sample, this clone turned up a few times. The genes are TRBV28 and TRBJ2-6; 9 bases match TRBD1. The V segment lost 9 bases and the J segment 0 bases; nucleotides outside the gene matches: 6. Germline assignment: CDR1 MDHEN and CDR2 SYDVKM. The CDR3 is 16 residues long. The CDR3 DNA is TGTGCCAGTACAGGGGGCTCAAGCTCTGGGGCCAACGTCCTGACTTTC. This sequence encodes CASTGGSSSGANVLTF. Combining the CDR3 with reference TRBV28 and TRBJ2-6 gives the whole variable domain DVKVTQSSRYLVKRTGEKVFLECVQDMDHENMFWYRQDPGLGLRLIYFSYDVKMKEKGDIPEGYSVSREKKERFSLILESASTNQTSMYLCASTGGSSSGANVLTFGAGSRLTVL.

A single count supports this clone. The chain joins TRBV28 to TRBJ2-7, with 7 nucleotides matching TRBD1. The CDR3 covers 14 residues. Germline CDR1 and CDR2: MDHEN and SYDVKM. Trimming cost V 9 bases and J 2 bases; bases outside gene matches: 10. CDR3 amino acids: CASDTHRGAYEQYF. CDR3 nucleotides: TGTGCCAGTGATACCCACAGGGGAGCCTACGAGCAGTACTTC.

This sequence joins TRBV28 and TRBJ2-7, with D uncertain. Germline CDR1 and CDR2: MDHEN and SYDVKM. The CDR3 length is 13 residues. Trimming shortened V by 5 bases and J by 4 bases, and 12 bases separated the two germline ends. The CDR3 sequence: CASSRVIPYEQYF. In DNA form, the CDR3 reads TGTGCCAGCAGTCGGGTCATCCCTTACGAGCAGTACTTC.

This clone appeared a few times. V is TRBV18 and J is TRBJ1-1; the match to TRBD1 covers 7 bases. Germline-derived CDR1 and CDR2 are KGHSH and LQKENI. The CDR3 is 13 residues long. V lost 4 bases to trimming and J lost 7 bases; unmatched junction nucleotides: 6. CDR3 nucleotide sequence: TGTGCCAGCTCACAGGACAGGACCCTTGAAGCTTTCTTT. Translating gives CASSQDRTLEAFF.

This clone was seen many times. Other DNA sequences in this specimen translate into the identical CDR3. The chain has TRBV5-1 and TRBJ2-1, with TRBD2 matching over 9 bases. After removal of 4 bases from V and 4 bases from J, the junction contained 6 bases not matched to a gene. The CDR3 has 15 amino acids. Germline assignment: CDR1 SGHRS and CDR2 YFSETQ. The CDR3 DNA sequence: TGCGCCAGCAGCCTGGCTAGCGGGGCTTACAATGAGCAGTTCTTC. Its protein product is CASSLASGAYNEQFF.

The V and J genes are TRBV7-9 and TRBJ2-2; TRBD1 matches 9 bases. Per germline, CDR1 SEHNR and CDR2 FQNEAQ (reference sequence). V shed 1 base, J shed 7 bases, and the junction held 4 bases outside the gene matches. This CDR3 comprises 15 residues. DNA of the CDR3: TGTGCCAGCAGCTTAGGCCGGGACAGGGTCGGGGAGCTGTTTTTT. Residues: CASSLGRDRVGELFF.

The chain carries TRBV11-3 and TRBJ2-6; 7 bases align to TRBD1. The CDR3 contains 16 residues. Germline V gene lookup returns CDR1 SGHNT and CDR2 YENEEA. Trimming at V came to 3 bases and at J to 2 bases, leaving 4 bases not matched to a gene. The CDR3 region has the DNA TGTGCCAGCAGCTTGGGGCAGGGGGCTGGGGCCAACGTCCTGACTTTC. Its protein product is CASSLGQGAGANVLTF.

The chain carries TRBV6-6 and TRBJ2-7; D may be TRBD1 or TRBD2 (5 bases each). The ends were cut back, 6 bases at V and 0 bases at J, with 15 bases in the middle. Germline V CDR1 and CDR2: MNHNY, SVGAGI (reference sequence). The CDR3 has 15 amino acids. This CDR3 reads CASRVRDANSYEQYF. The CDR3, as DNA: TGTGCCAGCAGAGTCCGGGACGCCAACTCCTACGAGCAGTACTTC.

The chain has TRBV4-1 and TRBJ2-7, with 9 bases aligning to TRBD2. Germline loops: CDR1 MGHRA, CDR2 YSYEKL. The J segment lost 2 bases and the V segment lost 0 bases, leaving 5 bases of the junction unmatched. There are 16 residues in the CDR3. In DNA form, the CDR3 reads TGCGCCAGCAGCCAAGATATCGGCGGGAGGGCCTACGAGCAGTACTTC. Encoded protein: CASSQDIGGRAYEQYF.

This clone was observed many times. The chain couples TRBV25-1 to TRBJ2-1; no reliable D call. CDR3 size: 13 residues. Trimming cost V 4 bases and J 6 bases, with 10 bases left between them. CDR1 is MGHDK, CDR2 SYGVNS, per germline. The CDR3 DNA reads TGTGCCAGCAGTGCAGGTAGCCCCAATGAGCAGTTCTTC. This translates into CASSAGSPNEQFF.

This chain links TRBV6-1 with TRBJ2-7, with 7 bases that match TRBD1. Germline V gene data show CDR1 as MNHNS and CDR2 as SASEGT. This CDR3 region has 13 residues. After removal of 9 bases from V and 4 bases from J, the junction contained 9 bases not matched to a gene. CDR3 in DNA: TGTGCCAGTACAATTAGGGGGCGATACGAGCAGTACTTC. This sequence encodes CASTIRGRYEQYF.

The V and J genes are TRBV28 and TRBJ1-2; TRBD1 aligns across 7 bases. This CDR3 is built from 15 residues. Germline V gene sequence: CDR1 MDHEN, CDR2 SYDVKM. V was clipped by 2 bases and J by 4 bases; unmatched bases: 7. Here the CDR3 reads CASSLPTQGGYGYTF. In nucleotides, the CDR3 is TGTGCCAGCAGTTTACCCACGCAGGGGGGCTATGGCTACACCTTC.

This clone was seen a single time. In nucleotides, the CDR3 is TGTGCCAGCAGTTCGCAGGAGGGCTTCGGCTCCTACAATGAGCAGTTCTTC. It specifies CASSSQEGFGSYNEQFF. The chain recombines TRBV25-1 with TRBJ2-1; a weak D match, TRBD2 (6 bases). The CDR3 length is 17 residues. The germline CDR1 and CDR2 sequences are MGHDK and SYGVNS. Deletions cut 5 bases from V and 0 bases from J, with 17 bases between.

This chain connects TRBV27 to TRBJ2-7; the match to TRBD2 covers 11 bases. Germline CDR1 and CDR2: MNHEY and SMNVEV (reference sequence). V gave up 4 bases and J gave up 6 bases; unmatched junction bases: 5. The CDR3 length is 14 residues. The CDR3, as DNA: TGTGCCAGCAGTTCACTAGCGGGAGTGAGCGAGCAGTACTTC. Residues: CASSSLAGVSEQYF.

Written as DNA, the CDR3 is TGTGCCAGCTCACCGTCCCAGGCTGAGTACTTC. The encoded protein is CASSPSQAEYF. The gene calls are TRBV18 and TRBJ2-7; D uncertain. V gave up 3 bases and J gave up 11 bases, with 11 bases separating them. The CDR3 has 11 amino acids. Germline V gene lookup returns CDR1 KGHSH and CDR2 LQKENI.

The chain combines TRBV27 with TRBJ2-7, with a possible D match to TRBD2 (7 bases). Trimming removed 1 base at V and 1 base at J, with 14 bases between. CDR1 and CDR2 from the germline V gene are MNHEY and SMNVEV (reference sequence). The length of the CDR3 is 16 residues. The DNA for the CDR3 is TGTGCCAGCAGTTTATTTGCGGGGGCCGGTTCCTACGAGCAGTACTTC. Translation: CASSLFAGAGSYEQYF.

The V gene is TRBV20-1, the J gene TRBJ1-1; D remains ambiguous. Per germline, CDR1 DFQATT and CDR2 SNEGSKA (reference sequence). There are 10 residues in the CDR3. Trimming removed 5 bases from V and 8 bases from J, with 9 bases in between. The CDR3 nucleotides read TGCAGTGCTGAAGAGGGAGAAGCTTTCTTT. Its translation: CSAEEGEAFF.

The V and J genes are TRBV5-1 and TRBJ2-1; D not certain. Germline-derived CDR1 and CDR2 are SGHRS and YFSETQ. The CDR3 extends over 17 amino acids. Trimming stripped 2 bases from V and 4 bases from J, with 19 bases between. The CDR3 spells CASSFGLSARAYNEQFF. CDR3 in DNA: TGCGCCAGCAGCTTCGGGTTATCAGCCCGGGCTTACAATGAGCAGTTCTTC.

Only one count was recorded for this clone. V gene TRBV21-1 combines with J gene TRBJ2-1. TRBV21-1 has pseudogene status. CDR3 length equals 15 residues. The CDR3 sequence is CASSKERNSPNEQFF. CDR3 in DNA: TGTGCCAGCAGCAAAGAGAGGAACAGTCCCAATGAGCAGTTCTTC.